In this sample, the clone carrying this T cell receptor beta chain turned up a few times. Its cognate antigen is unknown. The data originate from a study of cytomegalovirus exposure and HLA in healthy donors. Study as a whole: HLA-typed donors were the source of about 85 million unique TCRs, which an early data release held.

Germline V gene lookup returns CDR1 MDHEN and CDR2 SYDVKM. The CDR3 has 16 residues. Trimming stripped 10 bases from V and 2 bases from J, with 21 bases between. Study observations and caveats: A classifier reportedly called cytomegalovirus status with high sensitivity and specificity. Associated with HLA alleles at 0.05 false discovery rate in a later analysis were some 18,000 TCR beta sequences. Most of the CMV-associated TCR beta chains (in a later analysis) appeared to be HLA-restricted.

PCR primers comprised 60 Vbeta and 13 Jbeta primers. Only in-frame clones appear in the TCRdb table, and some are missing; sequencing was by immunoSEQ multiplex PCR. The table lists around 140,000 clones, 64% of them singletons. The rearrangement links TRBV28 to TRBJ2-1; D possibly corresponds to TRBD2 (6 bases). Sequencing was carried out using PBMCs. This receptor was obtained from a woman aged 40-49 years in good health and CMV-seronegative. This CDR3 is CATESGKGLTYNEQFF. The DNA of the CDR3 is TGTGCCACCGAGTCAGGGAAGGGACTTACCTACAATGAGCAGTTCTTC.